Presented here are 30 T cell receptor beta chains from one specimen sequenced in a study of shared clonotypes between healthy human individuals (dated by TCRdb to about 2020). The library relied on the immunoSEQ multiplex PCR assay. In TCRdb, the immuneACCESS table is reduced to in-frame sequences with V and J assigned. These tables do not hold every clone; where another copy was compared, an unresolved V gene accounts for under half, and the others remain unexplained. The sample profile shows a few hundred thousand clones; 50% to 80% of them were found once. Over 8.5% of the sample is in the top ten clones. The specimen was memory CD4+ T cells sorted from blood. The cell subset or site label here, explained by the study, means: CD45RA-negative fraction. The receptors shown here come from a man between 25 and 39 years old in good health.

The chain is built from TRBV18 and TRBJ2-5; 9 bases map to TRBD1. V was pared by 0 bases and J by 4 bases, with 9 bases of the junction left unmatched. Per germline, CDR1 KGHSH and CDR2 LQKENI. The CDR3 runs to 17 residues. The CDR3 DNA sequence: TGTGCCAGCTCACCACCCGGACCGGGACAGGGTTTAGAGACCCAGTACTTC. It translates to CASSPPGPGQGLETQYF.

The chain combines TRBV5-1 with TRBJ1-1; 10 nucleotides line up with TRBD1. This CDR3 is built from 16 residues. The V segment lost 4 bases and the J segment 5 bases; nucleotides outside the gene matches: 11. Germline V lookup: CDR1 SGHRS, CDR2 YFSETQ. This CDR3 is CASSPDRGEGKTEAFF. DNA of the CDR3: TGCGCCAGCAGCCCGGACAGGGGGGAAGGCAAAACTGAAGCTTTCTTT.

The genes are TRBV6-1 and TRBJ1-5; the D gene is possibly TRBD1 (5 bases). V was clipped by 3 bases and J by 12 bases, with 12 bases between them. The CDR3 length is 12 residues. Germline loops: CDR1 MNHNS, CDR2 SASEGT. CDR3 region: CASSEGGSSQHF. Written as DNA, the CDR3 is TGTGCCAGCAGTGAGGGGGGTTCGAGCCAGCATTTT.

The chain is built from TRBV11-2 and TRBJ2-1; TRBD1 is a possible D gene (6 bases). Germline CDR1 SGHAT, CDR2 FQNNGV. Trimming left V 4 bases short and J 0 bases short, with 10 bases between. This CDR3 contains 15 residues. CDR3 nucleotide sequence: TGTGCCAGCAGCTCCACAGGGATCTCCTACAATGAGCAGTTCTTC. Protein product: CASSSTGISYNEQFF.

The J gene is TRBJ2-1, the V gene TRBV20-1, with D tentatively TRBD1 (5 bases). Trimming removed 6 bases from V and 9 bases from J, with 12 bases in between. CDR3 length: 11 residues. Germline V lookup: CDR1 DFQATT, CDR2 SNEGSKA (reference sequence). CDR3 nucleotides: TGCAGTGCAACAGGCCAAAGTGAGCAGTTCTTC. Its translation: CSATGQSEQFF.

The V call is TRBV7-9, the J call TRBJ2-7; tentatively, D is TRBD1 (6 bases). Germline CDR1 is SEHNR and CDR2 is FQNEAQ (reference sequence). The CDR3 contains 11 residues. Trimming took off 7 bases at V and 6 bases at J, with 10 bases between the two ends. The CDR3 region has the DNA TGTGCCAGCACCCAAGGGGGCGAGCAGTACTTC. This translates into CASTQGGEQYF.

This clone was observed a single time. As DNA, the CDR3 is TGTGCCAGCTCACCCACGTCCGGGGCCTACACCTTC. Encoded protein: CASSPTSGAYTF. This chain connects TRBV18 to TRBJ1-2; tentative D call: TRBD1 (5 bases). The CDR3 length is 12 residues. Germline values: CDR1 KGHSH, CDR2 LQKENI. V dropped 3 bases and J dropped 10 bases, with 12 bases sitting between them.

The V and J genes are TRBV4-3 and TRBJ2-1; the match to TRBD1 covers 10 bases. V dropped 0 bases and J dropped 4; count of bases not matched to a gene: 6. CDR3 size: 17 residues. Looked up from germline, CDR1 is LGHNA and CDR2 is YSLEER. Here the CDR3 DNA reads TGCGCCAGCAGCCAAGATCCTAGGACAGGGGGATACAATGAGCAGTTCTTC. It specifies CASSQDPRTGGYNEQFF.

The chain recombines TRBV5-1 with TRBJ2-5; TRBD2 matches at 13 bases. This CDR3 has 17 residues. Germline assignment: CDR1 SGHRS and CDR2 YFSETQ. J lost 2 bases, V lost 3 bases, and 7 bases had no gene match. The CDR3 nucleotides read TGCGCCAGCAGCTCGGGACTAGCGGGACGGTTACAAGAGACCCAGTACTTC. This codes for CASSSGLAGRLQETQYF. The full variable domain, its missing parts supplied by reference TRBV5-1 and TRBJ2-5, is KAGVTQTPRYLIKTRGQQVTLSCSPISGHRSVSWYQQTPGQGLQFLFEYFSETQRNKGNFPGRFSGRQFSNSRSEMNVSTLELGDSALYLCASSSGLAGRLQETQYFGPGTRLLVL.

The V gene is TRBV13, the J gene TRBJ2-7; tentative D call: TRBD2 (5 bases). V dropped 3 bases and J dropped 0 bases, with 9 bases sitting between them. Germline loops: CDR1 PRHDT, CDR2 FYEKMQ (reference sequence). The CDR3 is 14 residues long. The CDR3 DNA reads TGTGCCAGCAGCTTCTCTGGACTCTCCTACGAGCAGTACTTC. Protein sequence: CASSFSGLSYEQYF.

The chain employs TRBV28 and TRBJ2-7, with 8 positions matching TRBD1. Per the germline V gene, CDR1 is MDHEN and CDR2 is SYDVKM. V shed 5 bases and J 7 bases; nucleotides not matched to a gene: 4. The CDR3 totals 12 residues. The DNA for the CDR3 is TGTGCCAGCAGTATCACAGGGGGTGAGCAGTACTTC. Translated: CASSITGGEQYF. The full variable domain, completed using reference TRBV28 and TRBJ2-7, is DVKVTQSSRYLVKRTGEKVFLECVQDMDHENMFWYRQDPGLGLRLIYFSYDVKMKEKGDIPEGYSVSREKKERFSLILESASTNQTSMYLCASSITGGEQYFGPGTRLTVT.

The rearrangement uses TRBV4-3 and TRBJ2-1, with TRBD2 matching 12 bases. Trimming at V came to 1 base and at J to 6 bases, leaving 7 bases not matched to a gene. In germline, CDR1 is LGHNA, CDR2 YSLEER. CDR3 size: 17 residues. CDR3 loop: CASSQVTPSGRANEQFF. DNA of the CDR3: TGCGCCAGCAGCCAAGTTACCCCTAGCGGGAGGGCCAATGAGCAGTTCTTC.

The CDR3 loop is CASSLALAGLSEQYF. The DNA for the CDR3 is TGCGCCAGCAGCTTGGCCCTAGCGGGACTTTCCGAGCAGTACTTC. This chain joins TRBV5-1 and TRBJ2-7; 9 nucleotides agree with TRBD2. The CDR3 spans 15 residues. Germline trimming cut 0 bases from V and 6 bases from J; bases unmatched to any gene: 7. Germline V gene sequence: CDR1 SGHRS, CDR2 YFSETQ.

V usage is TRBV2 and J usage is TRBJ1-4, with D hard to call. V lost 2 bases and J 4 bases, leaving 11 bases between the germline ends. The CDR3 is made up of 15 amino acids. Per germline, CDR1 SNHLY and CDR2 FYNNEI. The CDR3 sequence: CASSESYGINEKLFF. The CDR3, as DNA: TGTGCCAGCAGTGAAAGCTACGGAATTAATGAAAAACTGTTTTTT.

This CDR3 is CASSRQKGKGYSNQPQHF. The CDR3 DNA is TGCGCCAGCAGCCGACAAAAAGGGAAGGGTTATAGCAATCAGCCCCAGCATTTT. The rearrangement joins TRBV4-3 to TRBJ1-5; D is unclear. Germline CDR1 LGHNA, CDR2 YSLEER. The CDR3 is 18 amino acids. The ends were cut back, 4 bases at V and 0 bases at J, with 19 bases in the middle.

This clone showed up many times. The chain uses TRBV7-8 and TRBJ2-7, with 9 bases identical to TRBD1. The CDR3 length is 18 residues. Germline V CDR1 and CDR2: SGHVS, FQNEAQ. The V segment lost 4 bases and the J segment 4 bases; nucleotides outside the gene matches: 17. CDR3 in DNA: TGTGCCAGCAGCTCTGGGACAGGGATTATCCGGCCGGCTTACGAGCAGTACTTC. Translated: CASSSGTGIIRPAYEQYF.

In its sample, this clone was seen many times. The chain links TRBV28 to TRBJ2-2, with D maybe TRBD1 (6 bases). Germline V gene data show CDR1 as MDHEN and CDR2 as SYDVKM. V was pared by 4 bases and J by 6 bases, with 15 bases between. The CDR3 has 15 amino acids. The CDR3 DNA reads as TGTGCCAGCAGTTGGTATCGGCAGGGGTCCGGGGAGCTGTTTTTT. Translating it yields CASSWYRQGSGELFF.

This clone was detected ten times or more. This sample also contains other DNA sequences that code for the same CDR3. The rearrangement links TRBV2 to TRBJ2-1; possibly TRBD1 for D (6 bases). Germline CDR1 reads SNHLY; CDR2 reads FYNNEI. The CDR3 runs to 16 residues. V lost 2 bases and J 1 base, leaving 12 bases between the germline ends. The CDR3 nucleotides are TGTGCCAGCAGTGAAATGGGACACCAATCCTACAATGAGCAGTTCTTC. Encoded protein: CASSEMGHQSYNEQFF.

The chain combines TRBV4-3 with TRBJ1-1; no reliable D call. The V gene lost 1 base and the J gene lost 0 bases, with 9 bases spanning the gap. From germline, CDR1 is LGHNA and CDR2 YSLEER. The CDR3 length is 15 residues. The CDR3 DNA reads as TGCGCCAGCAGCCAAGCTCGGGGTATGAACACTGAAGCTTTCTTT. Residues: CASSQARGMNTEAFF.

This chain joins TRBV7-2 and TRBJ2-1; D perhaps matches TRBD2 (5 bases). The CDR3 contains 14 residues. Germline loops: CDR1 SGHTA, CDR2 FQGNSA. V lost 3 bases, J lost 6 bases, and 12 bases lay in between. CDR3 amino acids: CASSFLTRGNEQFF. DNA for the CDR3: TGTGCCAGCAGCTTCCTTACTCGGGGCAATGAGCAGTTCTTC.

This clone was seen more than once but under ten times. V usage is TRBV29-1 and J usage is TRBJ1-1; D gene uncertain. Deletions cut 2 bases from V and 5 bases from J, with 12 bases between. The germline V gene encodes CDR1 SQVTM and CDR2 ANQGSEA. This CDR3 has 13 residues. Here the CDR3 DNA reads TGCAGCGTTGAAAAAGGCAGGTGGACTGAAGCTTTCTTT. It translates to CSVEKGRWTEAFF.

In this sample, this clone turned up many times. Other nucleotide sequences in the sample specify the same CDR3. V usage is TRBV5-1 and J usage is TRBJ2-5; perhaps TRBD2 as D (5 bases). The CDR3 runs to 13 residues. The V end lost 2 bases, the J end lost 4 bases, and 9 bases lay between the germline ends. Germline CDR1 and CDR2: SGHRS and YFSETQ. The CDR3 DNA follows: TGCGCCAGCAGCTTCGGGGTTGGAGAGACCCAGTACTTC. It codes for CASSFGVGETQYF. Looking up the rest from reference TRBV5-1 and TRBJ2-5 gives the full variable domain: KAGVTQTPRYLIKTRGQQVTLSCSPISGHRSVSWYQQTPGQGLQFLFEYFSETQRNKGNFPGRFSGRQFSNSRSEMNVSTLELGDSALYLCASSFGVGETQYFGPGTRLLVL.

The gene calls are TRBV4-3 and TRBJ2-2, with a possible D match to TRBD2 (6 bases). The ends were cut back, 6 bases at V and 7 bases at J, with 21 bases in the middle. Germline CDR1 LGHNA, CDR2 YSLEER. CDR3 size: 16 residues. CDR3 DNA: TGCGCCAGCAGAACGCAGGGTGGGACTCAGGGCGGGGAGCTGTTTTTT. It translates to CASRTQGGTQGGELFF.

This chain connects TRBV27 to TRBJ2-6; TRBD1 might be the D (6 bases). The V gene lost 3 bases and the J gene lost 0 bases, with 15 bases spanning the gap. The germline V gene has CDR1 MNHEY and CDR2 SMNVEV (reference sequence). The CDR3 loop spans 18 amino acids. The CDR3 spells CASSFSARGGSGANVLTF. For the CDR3, the DNA is TGTGCCAGCAGTTTTTCAGCAAGAGGGGGCTCTGGGGCCAACGTCCTGACTTTC.

This clone was seen only a few times. This chain uses TRBV5-5 with TRBJ1-5; 8 positions match TRBD1. The CDR3 has 16 amino acids. V was clipped by 5 bases and J by 2 bases; unmatched bases: 9. Germline loops: CDR1 SGHKS, CDR2 YYEKEE (reference sequence). For the CDR3, the DNA is TGTGCCAGCAGGCCGACAGGGGCGGGTGGCAATCAGCCCCAGCATTTT. Its translation: CASRPTGAGGNQPQHF.

The CDR3 nucleotides are TGTGCCAGTAGGCTGACAGGGCCCCGTCAATACGAGCAGTACTTC. Translation: CASRLTGPRQYEQYF. This chain links TRBV19 with TRBJ2-7, with 7 bases identical to TRBD1. The germline CDR1 and CDR2 sequences are LNHDA and SQIVND (reference sequence). V trimming: 6 bases; J trimming: 4 bases; junction bases outside the gene matches: 12. The CDR3 is 15 amino acids.

This clone showed up just a few times. V gene TRBV6-1 combines with J gene TRBJ2-2; no clear D gene. CDR3 length: 15 residues. The V gene lost 10 bases and the J gene lost 0 bases, with 15 bases spanning the gap. Germline CDR1 MNHNS, CDR2 SASEGT. This CDR3 is CATRASSTNTGELFF. The CDR3 DNA is TGTGCCACCAGAGCGAGTTCCACGAACACCGGGGAGCTGTTTTTT.

The rearrangement uses TRBV7-2 and TRBJ1-4; 7 positions match TRBD1. Per the germline V gene, CDR1 is SGHTA and CDR2 is FQGNSA. Trimming removed 0 bases from V and 5 bases from J; junction bases left unmatched: 3. CDR3 size: 15 residues. Written as DNA, the CDR3 is TGTGCCAGCAGCTTAGCGGGACAGCGGAATGAAAAACTGTTTTTT. It is translated as CASSLAGQRNEKLFF.

CDR3: CASSLAGGEVEAFF. In DNA form, the CDR3 reads TGTGCCAGCAGCTTGGCCGGAGGGGAAGTTGAAGCTTTCTTT. The chain carries TRBV5-5 and TRBJ1-1; possible D gene TRBD1, 5 bases. The V gene lost 0 bases and the J gene lost 7 bases, with 13 bases spanning the gap. The CDR3 spans 14 residues. Germline loops: CDR1 SGHKS, CDR2 YYEKEE (reference sequence).

A single count supports this clone. The chain recombines TRBV11-2 with TRBJ2-3; the match to TRBD2 covers 9 bases. Germline-derived CDR1 and CDR2 are SGHAT and FQNNGV. V lost 5 bases to trimming and J lost 6 bases; unmatched junction nucleotides: 0. This CDR3 is built from 12 residues. In DNA form, the CDR3 reads TGTGCCAGCAGCGCGGGGGGGGATACGCAGTATTTT. This encodes CASSAGGDTQYF.